The 32 T cell receptor beta chains in this list originate from one sample, sequenced in a study of blood T cells in healthy people across ages. Primers used in a second PCR of about 6 to 11 cycles were a sample-barcoded 5' primer and a J-beta primer mix. TCRdb re-called the 5' RACE reads through MiXCR, storing one row per CDR3 protein. This table holds roughly 1,700,000 distinct CDR3 sequences, 28% found once. Sequenced input: blood. These receptors all come from a young woman in good health.

This clonotype has a count of ten or more. The V and J genes are TRBV11-2 and TRBJ1-2; 10 bases fit TRBD1. This CDR3 is 16 amino acids long. With V trimmed by 2 bases and J by 4 bases, 7 bases remained unmatched. Germline CDR1 and CDR2: SGHAT and FQNNGV. The CDR3 loop reads CASSLSGTGVSYGYTF. The DNA of the CDR3 is TGTGCCAGCAGCTTATCCGGGACAGGGGTGTCCTATGGCTACACCTTC. The full variable domain, in which reference TRBV11-2 and TRBJ1-2 provide the parts outside the CDR3, is EAGVAQSPRYKIIEKRQSVAFWCNPISGHATLYWYQQILGQGPKLLIQFQNNGVVDDSQLPKDRFSAERLKGVDSTLKIQPAKLEDSAVYLCASSLSGTGVSYGYTFGSGTRLTVV.

This chain joins TRBV7-2 and TRBJ1-4; the D gene is possibly TRBD1 (6 bases). The germline V gene encodes CDR1 SGHTA and CDR2 FQGNSA. The CDR3 is 15 amino acids. The V end lost 4 bases, the J end lost 7 bases, and 16 bases lay between the germline ends. This chain's CDR3 is CASSSWGGIGEKLFF. DNA of the CDR3: TGTGCCAGCAGCTCATGGGGGGGCATAGGTGAAAAACTGTTTTTT.

This clonotype was counted between two and nine times. The genes are TRBV29-1 and TRBJ2-2; 10 bases line up with TRBD1. This CDR3 contains 14 residues. Germline CDR1 and CDR2: SQVTM and ANQGSEA. Trimming at V came to 7 bases and at J to 6 bases, leaving 8 bases not matched to a gene. CDR3 in amino acids: CSGNPGQGSGELFF. CDR3 DNA sequence: TGCAGCGGGAACCCGGGACAGGGGTCCGGGGAGCTGTTTTTT.

The chain carries TRBV10-2 and TRBJ2-4; 9 bases agree with TRBD2. Trimming removed 0 bases from V and 13 bases from J; junction bases left unmatched: 19. The CDR3 covers 18 residues. From germline, CDR1 is WSHSY and CDR2 SAAADI. CDR3 amino acids: CASSESGPIAGVGNEQYF. The CDR3 nucleotides are TGCGCCAGCAGTGAGTCGGGACCAATAGCGGGAGTTGGCAATGAGCAGTACTTC.

Ten or more counts support this clonotype. The rearrangement links TRBV2 to TRBJ1-2; D ambiguous. The germline V gene has CDR1 SNHLY and CDR2 FYNNEI. V dropped 6 bases and J dropped 8 bases, with 16 bases sitting between them. The CDR3 covers 13 residues. CDR3 region: CASRPNTLGGYTF. The DNA for the CDR3 is TGTGCCAGCAGACCTAACACCCTGGGCGGCTACACCTTC.

This clonotype was found a few times. This chain connects TRBV30 to TRBJ1-5, with D unresolved. With 4 bases removed from V and 3 bases from J, the gap between germline ends came to 13 bases. The germline V gene encodes CDR1 GTSNPN and CDR2 SVGIG (reference sequence). There are 14 residues in the CDR3. CDR3 amino acids: CAWTMSGFNQPQHF. The CDR3 nucleotides are TGTGCCTGGACGATGTCGGGTTTCAATCAGCCCCAGCATTTT.

Only one count was recorded for this clonotype. One base away lies a much larger clone, so this may be a sequencing read error. V and J are TRBV5-6 and TRBJ2-7; 9 nucleotides line up with TRBD2. The CDR3 loop spans 13 amino acids. Germline assignment: CDR1 SGHDT and CDR2 YYEEEE. V shed 6 bases, J shed 11 bases, and the junction held 12 bases outside the gene matches. The CDR3 region is CASNWRGSGGKYF. As DNA, the CDR3 is TGTGCCAGCAACTGGAGGGGTAGCGGGGGAAAGTACTTC.

This clonotype came up many times. The rearrangement joins TRBV6-2 or TRBV6-3 to TRBJ1-1; D gene uncertain. The CDR3 totals 13 residues. Trimming removed 0 bases at V and 2 bases at J, with 4 bases between. Germline CDR1 and CDR2: MNHEY and SVGEGT. The DNA for the CDR3 is TGTGCCAGCAGTTACTCGGACAACACTGAAGCTTTCTTT. This codes for CASSYSDNTEAFF.

Worth noting for this clonotype: Its ends do not fully match the called genes, so a read error is possible. The rearrangement links TRBV28 to TRBJ1-4, with D unresolved. This CDR3 is 14 amino acids long. CDR1 is MDHEN and CDR2 is SYDVKM in the germline V gene. The CDR3 loop is CASSSLSLTEKRFF. The CDR3 nucleotides read TGTGCCAGCAGTTCCCTGAGCTTGACTGAAAAACGGTTTTTT.

A note on this clonotype: The junction shows a germline mismatch at one end, possibly a read error. This chain links TRBV29-1 with TRBJ2-5; 7 bases line up with TRBD2. CDR3 length equals 12 residues. Per the germline V gene, CDR1 is SQVTM and CDR2 is ANQGSEA. The CDR3 reads CGVVAGGETQYF. The CDR3 bases are TGCGGCGTTGTAGCGGGCGGGGAGACCCAGTACTTC. The full variable domain, its missing parts supplied by reference TRBV29-1 and TRBJ2-5, is SAVISQKPSRDICQRGTSLTIQCQVDSQVTMMFWYRQQPGQSLTLIATANQGSEATYESGFVIDKFPISRPNLTFSTLTVSNMSPEDSSIYLCGVVAGGETQYFGPGTRLLVL.

The chain has TRBV3-1 and TRBJ2-2; D is perhaps TRBD2 (5 bases). Germline-derived CDR1 and CDR2 are LGHDT and YNNKEL (reference sequence). The CDR3 is made up of 14 amino acids. Trimming shortened V by 5 bases and J by 0 bases, and 7 bases separated the two germline ends. CDR3 coding DNA: TGTGCCAGCAGCATGCGGGCGAACACCGGGGAGCTGTTTTTT. It yields the protein CASSMRANTGELFF.

This clonotype has a handful of counts. The CDR3 loop is CASSLGDMNTEAFF. CDR3 DNA: TGTGCCAGCAGCTTAGGCGACATGAACACTGAAGCTTTCTTT. The V call is TRBV7-6, the J call TRBJ1-1; the D is unclear. The V gene's germline CDR1 is SGHVS and CDR2 FNYEAQ. V dropped 1 base and J dropped 0 bases, with 6 bases sitting between them. CDR3 length: 14 residues.

The chain links TRBV5-5 to TRBJ2-5; D is undetermined. CDR1 is SGHKS and CDR2 is YYEKEE in the germline V gene (reference sequence). Trimming cost V 0 bases and J 0 bases, with 12 bases left between them. The CDR3 consists of 16 residues. The CDR3 protein is CASSLGPRDDQETQYF. In nucleotides, the CDR3 is TGTGCCAGCAGCTTGGGACCGAGAGATGACCAAGAGACCCAGTACTTC.

The chain has TRBV28 and TRBJ2-1; TRBD1 might be the D (5 bases). The germline CDR1 and CDR2 sequences are MDHEN and SYDVKM. The CDR3 has 16 amino acids. V lost 3 bases and J 6 bases, leaving 18 bases between the germline ends. The CDR3 sequence is CASSFPGKVFSNEQFF. The DNA of the CDR3 is TGTGCCAGCAGTTTTCCAGGGAAGGTTTTCAGCAATGAGCAGTTCTTC.

With respect to this clonotype: A read error may account for a junction end that differs from germline. The chain recombines TRBV15 with TRBJ2-5; the D gene is possibly TRBD1 (6 bases). The germline V gene has CDR1 LNHNV and CDR2 YYDKDF (reference sequence). This CDR3 contains 12 residues. The chain's CDR3 is CAISRASGEQYF. The CDR3 nucleotides are TGTGCCATCAGCAGAGCATCAGGGGAGCAGTACTTC.

The rearrangement joins TRBV7-2 to TRBJ2-5; D uncertain. The V end lost 3 bases, the J end lost 7 bases, and 15 bases lay between the germline ends. The CDR3 consists of 14 residues. The germline gives CDR1 SGHTA, CDR2 FQGNSA. The CDR3 DNA reads TGTGCCAGCAGCTTGGACCTCTCAGCGAGGACCCAGTACTTC. Amino acid sequence: CASSLDLSARTQYF.

This clonotype was seen a handful of times. CDR3 residues: CAWGRGPSVGEQFF. CDR3 sequence (DNA): TGTGCCTGGGGACGGGGACCATCGGTGGGTGAGCAGTTCTTC. V usage is TRBV30 and J usage is TRBJ2-1, with D possibly called TRBD1 or TRBD2 (5 bases each). Per the germline V gene, CDR1 is GTSNPN and CDR2 is SVGIG (reference sequence). The CDR3 is 14 residues long. Trimming removed 5 bases at V and 9 bases at J, with 20 bases between. Complete variable domain (other parts from reference TRBV30 and TRBJ2-1): SQTIHQWPATLVQPVGSPLSLECTVEGTSNPNLYWYRQAAGRGLQLLFYSVGIGQISSEVPQNLSASRPQDRQFILSSKKLLLSDSGFYLCAWGRGPSVGEQFFGPGTRLTVL.

V and J are TRBV27 and TRBJ1-2; 8 positions agree with TRBD1. After removal of 5 bases from V and 7 bases from J, the junction contained 12 bases not matched to a gene. The CDR3 extends over 15 amino acids. The germline V gene encodes CDR1 MNHEY and CDR2 SMNVEV (reference sequence). The CDR3 DNA is TGTGCCAGCAGTAAGAACCGGGACAGGCCCGCTGGCTACACCTTC. This sequence encodes CASSKNRDRPAGYTF.

The chain uses TRBV27 and TRBJ2-3; D is perhaps TRBD2 (5 bases). Germline assignment: CDR1 MNHEY and CDR2 SMNVEV (reference sequence). The CDR3 is 14 amino acids. Trimming pared 7 bases from V and 0 bases from J, leaving 11 bases between. The CDR3 DNA reads TGTGCCAGCACTAGCAGGACGAGCACAGATACGCAGTATTTT. Its translation: CASTSRTSTDTQYF.

This clonotype has only a few counts. The rearrangement joins TRBV29-1 to TRBJ2-3; TRBD1 might be the D (6 bases). Deletions cut 3 bases from V and 2 bases from J, with 15 bases between. The CDR3 is made up of 15 amino acids. Germline loops: CDR1 SQVTM, CDR2 ANQGSEA. CDR3 region: CSVDETGPTTDTQYF. DNA for the CDR3: TGCAGCGTTGACGAAACAGGGCCAACCACAGATACGCAGTATTTT.

The chain has TRBV20-1 and TRBJ1-4, with D tentatively TRBD1 (6 bases). This CDR3 comprises 14 residues. Germline V lookup: CDR1 DFQATT, CDR2 SNEGSKA (reference sequence). Between the trimmed V and J ends, which lost 6 bases and 5 bases, there was a span of 16 bases. In DNA, the CDR3 is TGCAGTGCCCCCGCGGCAGGGGAGAATGAAAAACTGTTTTTT. Translation gives CSAPAAGENEKLFF.

Ten or more counts support this clonotype. The V gene is TRBV6-5, the J gene TRBJ2-1, with TRBD2 matching 14 bases. Germline V lookup: CDR1 MNHEY, CDR2 SVGAGI. Germline trimming cut 2 bases from V and 10 bases from J; bases unmatched to any gene: 4. CDR3 length equals 15 residues. The CDR3 loop is CASSYGTSGSREQFF. The CDR3 DNA is TGTGCCAGCAGTTACGGGACTAGCGGGAGTCGGGAGCAGTTCTTC.

V and J are TRBV21-1 and TRBJ2-5. TRBV21-1 is marked as a pseudogene. The CDR3 is 13 amino acids. The CDR3 is CARQGLIWETQYF. Written as DNA, the CDR3 is TGTGCCAGACAGGGCCTGATTTGGGAGACCCAGTACTTC.

This clonotype was seen a few times. This chain connects TRBV6-5 to TRBJ2-7; D remains unclear. V shed 2 bases and J shed 3 bases, with 8 bases lying between them. The CDR3 contains 13 residues. Germline CDR1 MNHEY, CDR2 SVGAGI. The CDR3 sequence is CASSYGRNYEQYF. The CDR3 coding sequence is TGTGCCAGCAGTTACGGTCGGAACTACGAGCAGTACTTC.

The gene calls are TRBV10-3 and TRBJ2-1; D not certain. V was trimmed by 4 bases and J by 6 bases, leaving 25 bases between them. The CDR3 is 18 amino acids. Per germline, CDR1 ENHRY and CDR2 SYGVKD. DNA of the CDR3: TGTGCCATCAGTGGGATAGGGCCTCGGGCGAGAGATTGCAATGAGCAGTTCTTC. Amino acid sequence: CAISGIGPRARDCNEQFF.

The chain combines TRBV14 with TRBJ2-1, with 14 bases matching TRBD2. Germline CDR1 and CDR2: SGHDN and FVKESK. This CDR3 has 17 residues. V trimming: 0 bases; J trimming: 4 bases; junction bases outside the gene matches: 2. This CDR3 is CASSQERTSGRYNEQFF. The CDR3 DNA sequence: TGTGCCAGCAGCCAAGAAAGGACTAGCGGGAGGTACAATGAGCAGTTCTTC. The whole variable domain, remainder taken from reference TRBV14 and TRBJ2-1, is EAGVTQFPSHSVIEKGQTVTLRCDPISGHDNLYWYRRVMGKEIKFLLHFVKESKQDESGMPNNRFLAERTGGTYSTLKVQPAELEDSGVYFCASSQERTSGRYNEQFFGPGTRLTVL.

In this sample, this clonotype turned up many times. V and J are TRBV11-2 and TRBJ2-5; D is unclear. Germline values: CDR1 SGHAT, CDR2 FQNNGV. The CDR3 totals 16 residues. Trimming removed 0 bases at V and 4 bases at J, with 15 bases between. The CDR3 region is CASSLEVGFSSETQYF. The CDR3 DNA sequence: TGTGCCAGCAGCTTAGAAGTGGGCTTTAGTTCAGAGACCCAGTACTTC.

The chain carries TRBV29-1 and TRBJ1-4; the D is unclear. This CDR3 comprises 15 residues. Trimming left V 2 bases short and J 0 bases short, with 10 bases between. Germline V gene sequence: CDR1 SQVTM, CDR2 ANQGSEA. The CDR3 DNA reads TGCAGCGTTGAAAACCGAGGAGCAACTAATGAAAAACTGTTTTTT. This codes for CSVENRGATNEKLFF.

This clonotype was detected ten times or more. The J gene is TRBJ2-3, the V gene TRBV9; 7 bases are shared with TRBD1. The CDR3 consists of 15 residues. V shed 5 bases, J shed 0 bases, and the junction held 6 bases outside the gene matches. CDR1 SGDLS and CDR2 YYNGEE come from the germline V gene. The CDR3 sequence is CASSVGTASTDTQYF. The CDR3 DNA sequence: TGTGCCAGCAGTGTCGGGACAGCTAGCACAGATACGCAGTATTTT.

This clonotype was observed a single time. A much larger clonotype is one base distant, so this may be a read error. The conserved closing phenylalanine or tryptophan is absent in this CDR3, likely reflecting a read error. The V and J genes are TRBV29-1 and TRBJ2-7; TRBD2 matches 11 bases. The CDR3 runs to 14 residues. V shed 3 bases, J shed 3 bases, and the junction held 4 bases outside the gene matches. Germline CDR1 reads SQVTM; CDR2 reads ANQGSEA. The CDR3 coding sequence is TGCAGCGTTGATGCTGGGACTAGCGGCTACGAGCAGTACTTG. It is translated as CSVDAGTSGYEQYL.

Ten or more counts support this clonotype. J is TRBJ2-1 and V is TRBV5-6, with 7 bases aligning to TRBD1. The CDR3 loop spans 16 amino acids. The V and J ends lost 4 bases and 2 bases, in that order; junction bases with no gene match: 9. The germline CDR1 and CDR2 sequences are SGHDT and YYEEEE. Written as DNA, the CDR3 is TGTGCCAGCAGCGAGATACAGGGGCTTCCCTACAATGAGCAGTTCTTC. It specifies CASSEIQGLPYNEQFF.

This chain links TRBV14 with TRBJ2-3; D is unclear. The V gene's germline CDR1 is SGHDN and CDR2 FVKESK. The CDR3 length is 14 residues. V was cut by 1 base and J by 8 bases, with 13 bases left in between. The CDR3 bases are TGTGCCAGCAGCCAAGGGAGCCCCGCCAGTACGCAGTATTTT. Translating gives CASSQGSPASTQYF. Together with reference TRBV14 and TRBJ2-3, the CDR3 gives the full variable domain: EAGVTQFPSHSVIEKGQTVTLRCDPISGHDNLYWYRRVMGKEIKFLLHFVKESKQDESGMPNNRFLAERTGGTYSTLKVQPAELEDSGVYFCASSQGSPASTQYFGPGTRLTVL.